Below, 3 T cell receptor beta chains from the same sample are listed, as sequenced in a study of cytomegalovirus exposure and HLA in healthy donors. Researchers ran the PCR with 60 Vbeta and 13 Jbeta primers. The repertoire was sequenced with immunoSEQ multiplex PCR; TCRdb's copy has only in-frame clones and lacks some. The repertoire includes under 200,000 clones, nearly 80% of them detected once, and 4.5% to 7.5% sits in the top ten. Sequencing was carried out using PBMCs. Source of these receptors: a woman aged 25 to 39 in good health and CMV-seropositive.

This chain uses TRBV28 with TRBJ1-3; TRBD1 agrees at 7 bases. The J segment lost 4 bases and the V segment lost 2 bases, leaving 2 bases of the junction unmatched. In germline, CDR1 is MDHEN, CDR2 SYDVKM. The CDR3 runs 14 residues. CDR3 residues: CASSLRTGGNTIYF. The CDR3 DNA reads TGTGCCAGCAGTTTAAGGACAGGCGGAAACACCATATATTTT.

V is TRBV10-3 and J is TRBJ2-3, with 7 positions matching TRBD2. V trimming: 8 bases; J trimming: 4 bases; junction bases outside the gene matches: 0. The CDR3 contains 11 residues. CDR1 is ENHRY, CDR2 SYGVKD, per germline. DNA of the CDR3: TGTGCCATCCGGGGGGCAGATACGCAGTATTTT. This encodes CAIRGADTQYF.

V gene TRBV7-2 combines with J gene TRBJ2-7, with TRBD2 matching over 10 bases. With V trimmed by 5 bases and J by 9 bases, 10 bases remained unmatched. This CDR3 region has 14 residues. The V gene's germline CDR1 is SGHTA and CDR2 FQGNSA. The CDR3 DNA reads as TGTGCCAGCAGCAGCGAACTAGCGGGGCTTGTGCAGTACTTC. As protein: CASSSELAGLVQYF.